A single T cell receptor (beta chain) is shown here with its context. These data are taken from a study of T cell changes during pregnancy in multiple sclerosis. Some clones are missing from TCRdb's copy, which holds only in-frame ones; the method was immunoSEQ multiplex PCR. The top ten hold about 0.67% of the sample, which has tens of thousands of clones, over 80% seen once. CDR3 size: 15 residues. Germline trimming cut 5 bases from V and 2 bases from J; bases unmatched to any gene: 5. CDR1 MDHEN and CDR2 SYDVKM come from the germline V gene. The clonotype was recovered from a female donor with multiple sclerosis, enrolled in a pregnancy study. The chain uses TRBV28 and TRBJ1-4; 7 bases align to TRBD1. Sequenced here: CD4+ T cells from peripheral blood mononuclear cells, sampled in the third trimester of pregnancy. The CDR3 DNA is TGTGCCAGCAGTCGGAGGGGGCACACTAATGAAAAACTGTTTTTT. Its protein product is CASSRRGHTNEKLFF.